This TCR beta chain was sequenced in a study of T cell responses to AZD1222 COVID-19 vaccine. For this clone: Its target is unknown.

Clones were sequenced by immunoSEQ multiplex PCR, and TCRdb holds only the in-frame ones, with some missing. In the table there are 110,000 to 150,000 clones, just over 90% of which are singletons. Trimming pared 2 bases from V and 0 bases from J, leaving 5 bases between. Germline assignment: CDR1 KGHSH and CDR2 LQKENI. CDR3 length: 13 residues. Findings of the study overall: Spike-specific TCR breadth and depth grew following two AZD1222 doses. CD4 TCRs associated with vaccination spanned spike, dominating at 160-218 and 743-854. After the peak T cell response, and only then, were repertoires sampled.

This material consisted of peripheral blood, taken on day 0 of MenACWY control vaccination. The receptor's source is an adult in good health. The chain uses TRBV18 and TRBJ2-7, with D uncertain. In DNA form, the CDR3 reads TGTGCCAGCTCACCAGAGAACTCCTACGAGCAGTACTTC. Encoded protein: CASSPENSYEQYF.